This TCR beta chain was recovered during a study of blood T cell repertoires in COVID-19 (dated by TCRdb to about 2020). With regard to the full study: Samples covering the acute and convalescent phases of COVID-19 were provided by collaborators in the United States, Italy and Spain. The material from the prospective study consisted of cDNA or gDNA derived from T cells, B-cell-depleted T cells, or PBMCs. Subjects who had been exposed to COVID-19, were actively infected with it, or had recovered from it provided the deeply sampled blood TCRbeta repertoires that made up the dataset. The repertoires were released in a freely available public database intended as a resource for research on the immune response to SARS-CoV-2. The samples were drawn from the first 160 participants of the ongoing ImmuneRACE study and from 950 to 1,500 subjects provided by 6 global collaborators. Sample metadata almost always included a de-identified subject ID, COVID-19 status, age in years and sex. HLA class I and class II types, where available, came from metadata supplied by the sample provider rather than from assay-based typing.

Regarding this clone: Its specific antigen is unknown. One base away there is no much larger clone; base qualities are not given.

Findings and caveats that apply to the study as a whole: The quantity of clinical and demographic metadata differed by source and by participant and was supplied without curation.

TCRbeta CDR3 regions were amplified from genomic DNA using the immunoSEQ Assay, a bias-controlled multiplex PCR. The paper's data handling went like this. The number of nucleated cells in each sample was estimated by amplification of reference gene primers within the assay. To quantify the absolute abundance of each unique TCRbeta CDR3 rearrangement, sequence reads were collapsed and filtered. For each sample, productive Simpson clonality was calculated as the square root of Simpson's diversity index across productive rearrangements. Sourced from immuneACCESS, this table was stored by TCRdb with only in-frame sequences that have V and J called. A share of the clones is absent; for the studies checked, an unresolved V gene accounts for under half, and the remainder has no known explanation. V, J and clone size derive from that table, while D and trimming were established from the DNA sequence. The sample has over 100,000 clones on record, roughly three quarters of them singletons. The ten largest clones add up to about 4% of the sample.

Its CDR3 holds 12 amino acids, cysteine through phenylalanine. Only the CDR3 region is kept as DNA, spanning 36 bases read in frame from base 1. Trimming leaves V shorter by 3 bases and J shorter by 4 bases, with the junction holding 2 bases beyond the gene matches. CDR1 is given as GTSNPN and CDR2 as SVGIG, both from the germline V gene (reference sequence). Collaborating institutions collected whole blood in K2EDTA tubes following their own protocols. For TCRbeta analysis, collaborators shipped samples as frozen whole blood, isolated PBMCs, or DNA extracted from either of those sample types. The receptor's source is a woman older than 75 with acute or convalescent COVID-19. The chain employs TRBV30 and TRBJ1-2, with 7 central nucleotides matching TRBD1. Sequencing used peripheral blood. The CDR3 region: CAWSRGTYGYTF. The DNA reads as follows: TGTGCCTGGAGCAGGGGGACCTATGGCTACACCTTC. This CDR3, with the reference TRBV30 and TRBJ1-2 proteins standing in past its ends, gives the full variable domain SQTIHQWPATLVQPVGSPLSLECTVEGTSNPNLYWYRQAAGRGLQLLFYSVGIGQISSEVPQNLSASRPQDRQFILSSKKLLLSDSGFYLCAWSRGTYGYTFGSGTRLTVV.